Presented here are 13 T cell receptor beta chains from one specimen sequenced in a study of cytomegalovirus exposure and HLA in healthy donors. Use of 60 Vbeta and 13 Jbeta primers characterized the PCR. The data were produced by immunoSEQ multiplex PCR, yet TCRdb's version contains in-frame clones alone and is incomplete. The data show some 170,000 clones, 71% seen once. The sequencing input was PBMCs. The receptors shown here come from a woman in her 30s in good health and CMV-seronegative.

This clone was observed a handful of times. The gene calls are TRBV7-2 and TRBJ1-3, with D uncertain. Trimming shortened V by 3 bases and J by 4 bases, and 10 bases separated the two germline ends. This CDR3 is built from 14 residues. Germline V gives CDR1 SGHTA, CDR2 FQGNSA. The CDR3 sequence: CASSFAGMGNTIYF. CDR3 in DNA: TGTGCCAGCAGCTTCGCGGGGATGGGAAACACCATATATTTT. The whole variable domain, filled in from reference TRBV7-2 and TRBJ1-3, reads GAGVSQSPSNKVTEKGKDVELRCDPISGHTALYWYRQSLGQGLEFLIYFQGNSAPDKSGLPSDRFSAERTGGSVSTLTIQRTQQEDSAVYLCASSFAGMGNTIYFGEGSWLTVV.

This clone was observed a single time. The chain recombines TRBV30 with TRBJ2-1; 7 bases agree with TRBD2. Germline trimming cut 5 bases from V and 2 bases from J; bases unmatched to any gene: 0. This CDR3 region has 12 residues. CDR1 is GTSNPN and CDR2 is SVGIG in the germline V gene (reference sequence). Here the CDR3 reads CAWGGAYNEQFF. The DNA for the CDR3 is TGTGCCTGGGGGGGGGCCTACAATGAGCAGTTCTTC.

The chain has TRBV19 and TRBJ2-1; 9 nucleotides align to TRBD2. CDR3 length equals 14 residues. The germline V gene has CDR1 LNHDA and CDR2 SQIVND (reference sequence). V was pared by 10 bases and J by 6 bases, with 10 bases of the junction left unmatched. The CDR3 coding sequence is TGTGCCACCTATCCTGGGGGACTAGCCAATGAGCAGTTCTTC. Translating gives CATYPGGLANEQFF.

The chain has TRBV6-1 and TRBJ2-1; perhaps TRBD1 as D (5 bases). CDR1 MNHNS and CDR2 SASEGT come from the germline V gene. V lost 4 bases, J lost 5 bases, and 15 bases lay in between. The CDR3 is made up of 15 amino acids. The CDR3 DNA reads TGTGCCAGCAGTGCACGTTGGACAAGAAACAATGAGCAGTTCTTC. Protein: CASSARWTRNNEQFF.

In this sample, this clone turned up a few times. The chain links TRBV30 to TRBJ1-6, with D maybe TRBD1 (5 bases). Germline V lookup: CDR1 GTSNPN, CDR2 SVGIG (reference sequence). V was trimmed by 1 base and J by 0 bases, leaving 7 bases between them. The CDR3 sequence is 15 residues long. The CDR3 region has the DNA TGTGCCTGGAGTGGCGGGGGCTCCTATAATTCACCCCTCCACTTT. It codes for CAWSGGGSYNSPLHF.

The chain carries TRBV5-6 and TRBJ2-7, with TRBD2 matching 8 bases. The CDR3 extends over 17 amino acids. Germline assignment: CDR1 SGHDT and CDR2 YYEEEE. J lost 4 bases, V lost 0 bases, and 12 bases had no gene match. The chain's CDR3 is CASSLAGRREGGYEQYF. The CDR3 DNA follows: TGTGCCAGCAGCTTGGCGGGGAGACGGGAGGGCGGATACGAGCAGTACTTC.

Only one count was recorded for this clone. This rearrangement joins TRBV2 to TRBJ1-4, with 9 bases that match TRBD1. The CDR3 sequence is 16 residues long. V dropped 8 bases and J dropped 1; count of bases not matched to a gene: 8. Germline CDR1 is SNHLY and CDR2 is FYNNEI. As DNA, the CDR3 is TGTGCCAGCTGGGGGACAGGGCGGGAAACTAATGAAAAACTGTTTTTT. Translated: CASWGTGRETNEKLFF.

The V call is TRBV4-3, the J call TRBJ2-3; the D is unclear. Trimming removed 0 bases at V and 0 bases at J, with 10 bases between. Germline CDR1 LGHNA, CDR2 YSLEER. This CDR3 contains 16 residues. CDR3 loop: CASSQDHWRSTDTQYF. The CDR3 bases are TGCGCCAGCAGCCAAGATCACTGGCGGAGCACAGATACGCAGTATTTT.

Worth noting for this clone: One end of the junction does not line up with germline, which may come from a read error. The V gene is TRBV4-1, the J gene TRBJ2-1; TRBD2 matches at 11 bases. Germline CDR1 and CDR2: MGHRA and YSYEKL. CDR3 length: 16 residues. CDR3 nucleotide sequence: TGCGCCAGCAGCCAAAGGACTAGCGGGTATTACAATGGGCAGTTCTTC. Translated: CASSQRTSGYYNGQFF.

The J gene is TRBJ1-2, the V gene TRBV9; D not certain. With 0 bases removed from V and 6 bases from J, the gap between germline ends came to 12 bases. This CDR3 spans 14 amino acids. The germline V gene has CDR1 SGDLS and CDR2 YYNGEE. CDR3 amino acids: CASSVGAVSHGYTF. The CDR3 coding sequence is TGTGCCAGCAGCGTAGGGGCCGTCTCCCATGGCTACACCTTC.

This clone was seen more than once but under ten times. V gene TRBV7-2 combines with J gene TRBJ2-3; 9 bases match TRBD2. From germline, CDR1 is SGHTA and CDR2 FQGNSA. V was clipped by 1 base and J by 6 bases; unmatched bases: 5. This CDR3 contains 15 residues. The CDR3 DNA is TGTGCCAGCAGCTTAGATCGCGGGGGGGCCGATACGCAGTATTTT. As protein: CASSLDRGGADTQYF. Combining the CDR3 with reference TRBV7-2 and TRBJ2-3 gives the whole variable domain GAGVSQSPSNKVTEKGKDVELRCDPISGHTALYWYRQSLGQGLEFLIYFQGNSAPDKSGLPSDRFSAERTGGSVSTLTIQRTQQEDSAVYLCASSLDRGGADTQYFGPGTRLTVL.

This chain connects TRBV7-2 to TRBJ2-7, with TRBD2 matching over 13 bases. The CDR3 contains 15 residues. The J segment lost 3 bases and the V segment lost 5 bases, leaving 4 bases of the junction unmatched. The germline gives CDR1 SGHTA, CDR2 FQGNSA. The CDR3 region has the DNA TGTGCCAGCAGCCCTCGGACTAGCGGGAGCTACGAGCAGTACTTC. Amino acids: CASSPRTSGSYEQYF. Supplemented by reference TRBV7-2 and TRBJ2-7, the full variable domain reads GAGVSQSPSNKVTEKGKDVELRCDPISGHTALYWYRQSLGQGLEFLIYFQGNSAPDKSGLPSDRFSAERTGGSVSTLTIQRTQQEDSAVYLCASSPRTSGSYEQYFGPGTRLTVT.

This clone was observed a handful of times. The same CDR3 can be traced to other DNA sequences in this sample. This chain uses TRBV19 with TRBJ2-5; 11 bases are a match to TRBD2. The CDR3 sequence is 14 residues long. Losses at the gene ends were 6 bases for V and 5 bases for J; bases not matched to a gene: 5. Germline CDR1 is LNHDA and CDR2 is SQIVND (reference sequence). CDR3 DNA sequence: TGTGCCAGTAGCCCAACTAGCGGGAGTGAGACCCAGTACTTC. Its translation: CASSPTSGSETQYF.